The 3 T cell receptor beta chains reported below all come from one sample, sequenced in a study of T cell responses to AZD1222 COVID-19 vaccine (dated by TCRdb to the early 2020s). The time point label of this sample denotes: baseline before first vaccination. The library relied on the immunoSEQ multiplex PCR assay. The clones in this table, taken by TCRdb from immuneACCESS, are in-frame only. Not every clone is retained; where verified, under half of the shortfall comes from an unresolved V gene, and the cause of the rest is unknown. The sample table contains about 130,000 clones; only one count was recorded for more than 70% of them. The ten most abundant clones make up around 12% of the sample. Sequences were derived from peripheral blood, sampled on day 0 of AZD1222 vaccination. These receptor sequences come from an adult in good health.

This clone was seen only once. The chain couples TRBV5-4 to TRBJ2-6; unclear D gene. Trimming cost V 4 bases and J 2 bases, with 10 bases left between them. Germline V gene data show CDR1 as SGHNT and CDR2 as YYREEE (reference sequence). The CDR3 totals 15 residues. The CDR3 nucleotides are TGTGCCAGCAGCCCGACCGCTCCTGGGGCCAACGTCCTGACTTTC. Its protein is CASSPTAPGANVLTF.

The CDR3 loop is CASSLVQFF. In nucleotides, the CDR3 is TGTGCCAGCAGTTTGGTGCAGTTCTTC. V is TRBV6-4 and J is TRBJ2-1; D gene unclear. This CDR3 is built from 9 residues. CDR1 and CDR2 from the germline V gene are MRHNA and SNTAGT. V was cut by 5 bases and J by 12 bases, with 5 bases left in between.

The V call is TRBV3-1 (or the pseudogene TRBV3-2), the J call TRBJ2-7; D perhaps matches TRBD2 (5 bases). Trimming pared 6 bases from V and 5 bases from J, leaving 8 bases between. Per germline, CDR1 LGHDT and CDR2 YNNKEL (reference sequence). The CDR3 is 11 residues long. The CDR3 loop is CASRERDEQYF. The CDR3 DNA reads TGTGCCAGCAGAGAGAGGGACGAGCAGTACTTC.